This T cell receptor beta chain is from a study of metastatic and nonmetastatic thyroid tumors. About the research overall: The authors compared repertoires across blood and tumor or nodule tissue from malignant and benign thyroid patients.

Patients underwent thyroid surgery, and none had received any treatment before it. TCRdb re-called clones via MiXCR from the PCR reads. The profile shows over 8,500 clones, 26% of them singletons. Turning to this clone: Its antigen remains unknown.

General study points: As reported, TCR beta diversity in blood and tumor was significantly higher in malignant thyroid tumors than in benign nodules.

Specimen: tumor tissue. This TCR was recovered from a female donor with papillary thyroid cancer or a benign thyroid nodule (not recorded which). Some clones in this sample may be carry-over from other donors' samples.

CDR3 nucleotide sequence: TGTGCCAGCAGCTTAAGGCAAACCTACGAGCAGTACTTC. This sequence encodes CASSLRQTYEQYF. The rearrangement uses TRBV11-2 and TRBJ2-7; D unclear. Germline CDR1 and CDR2: SGHAT and FQNNGV. V was trimmed by 2 bases and J by 2 bases, leaving 7 bases between them. The CDR3 sequence is 13 residues long.